The present TCR beta chain was sequenced within a study of blood T cell repertoires in COVID-19. Germline CDR1 and CDR2: MNHEY and SMNVEV (reference sequence). V gave up 6 bases and J gave up 2 bases; unmatched junction bases: 9. The CDR3 sequence is 16 residues long. Authors' processing steps: Estimation of nucleated cell counts was performed using reference gene primer amplification. The method was immunoSEQ multiplex PCR; TCRdb's version includes in-frame clones alone and lacks a portion of them. Clone size and V and J calls were adopted from that table, with D and trimming inferred from the DNA. The table includes approximately 70,000 clones, over 80% detected once.

The clonotype was recovered from a woman older than 75 with acute or convalescent COVID-19. Source material: peripheral blood. The chain couples TRBV27 to TRBJ2-4; 8 positions match TRBD1. The DNA of the CDR3 is TGTGCCAGCAGCAAACTCAACAGGGGGACCAAAAACATTCAGTACTTC. Amino acids: CASSKLNRGTKNIQYF.